This T cell receptor beta chain comes out of a study of T cells in tuberculosis. Study details: IGRA-negative adolescents, IGRA-positive adolescents with latent tuberculosis and adults with active tuberculosis formed this South African cohort.

The data were produced by immunoSEQ multiplex PCR, yet TCRdb's version contains in-frame clones alone and is incomplete. Altogether about 33,000 clones are present, around 95% being singletons, with the ten largest covering around 2%. Findings of the study overall: Classification accuracy was approximately 85% (AUROC 0.90) with the GMM-specific repertoire. Smaller distances to GMM-specific TCRs suggested their expansion in active tuberculosis.

On this clone: Its antigen is not identified.

On average around 95,000 T cells per donor were immunosequenced. Germline lookup yields CDR1 SGHNT and CDR2 YYREEE (reference sequence). The CDR3 sequence is 12 residues long. The junction had 8 bases not matched to a gene; V was cut back by 3 bases and J by 11 bases. The clonotype originates from a donor under 30 with latent tuberculosis or without tuberculosis infection. Sample: PBMCs. The chain combines TRBV5-4 with TRBJ2-7; TRBD1 matches at 7 bases. The CDR3 nucleotides are TGTGCCAGCAGCTCCGTCGGACAGGAGAAGTACTTC. Protein sequence: CASSSVGQEKYF.